Listed below are T cell receptor beta chains from one sample, sequenced in a study of breast tumors, draining lymph nodes, adjacent tissues. TCRdb re-derived calls from the multiplex PCR reads in MiXCR, one entry per CDR3 protein. This table holds some 110,000 distinct CDR3 sequences, 30% found once. Sequenced: axillary lymph node tissue. These receptors all stem from a female donor with breast cancer. Some clones in this sample may be carry-over from other donors' samples. Each CDR3 is given with its conserved first and last residue. The D gene is left open where the match is weak. Clone size appears in some rows only: once, few, many, or a class for an expanded clone.

abundance: many
d_gene: .
v_gene: TRBV2
j_gene: TRBJ2-1
len: 17
CDR3nt: TGTGCCAGCAGTGAGCGTGGTCCCTACAGCTCCTACAATGAGCAGTTCTTC
CDR3aa: CASSERGPYSSYNEQFF

abundance: .
d_gene: .
v_gene: TRBV7-3
j_gene: TRBJ1-2
len: 16
CDR3nt: TGTGCCAGCAGCTTACTTTCAGGGGTGGGTGCCTATGGCTACACCTTC
CDR3aa: CASSLLSGVGAYGYTF

abundance: .
d_gene: .
v_gene: TRBV9
j_gene: TRBJ1-5
len: 15
CDR3nt: TGTGCCAGCAGCCTCCTCGGGCAGGGGAATCAGCCCCGGCATTTT
CDR3aa: CASSLLGQGNQPRHF

abundance: .
d_gene: .
v_gene: TRBV7-3
j_gene: TRBJ1-1
len: 15
CDR3nt: TGTGCCAGCAGCTTAATCGGGGGGACAAACACTGAAGCTTTCTTT
CDR3aa: CASSLIGGTNTEAFF

abundance: .
d_gene: .
v_gene: TRBV6-2/TRBV6-3
j_gene: TRBJ2-1
len: 16
CDR3nt: TGTGCCAGCAGTCACCCACTAGGACAGTTAAACAATGAGCAGTTCTTC
CDR3aa: CASSHPLGQLNNEQFF

abundance: few
d_gene: .
v_gene: TRBV12-5
j_gene: TRBJ2-4
len: 16
CDR3nt: TGTGCTAGTGGTTTGGTCCCCGACAGGAGCAAAAACATTCAGTACTTC
CDR3aa: CASGLVPDRSKNIQYF

abundance: .
d_gene: TRBD2
v_gene: TRBV20-1
j_gene: TRBJ2-1
len: 18
CDR3nt: TGCAGTGCTCCCCTGGTACCGGGACTAGCGGAGAGCTACAATGAGCAGTTCTTC
CDR3aa: CSAPLVPGLAESYNEQFF

abundance: many
d_gene: TRBD2
v_gene: TRBV20-1
j_gene: TRBJ2-1
len: 13
CDR3nt: TGCAGTGCTGCCGGGACTAGCGGGTATGAGCAGTTCTTC
CDR3aa: CSAAGTSGYEQFF

abundance: few
d_gene: TRBD1
v_gene: TRBV4-3
j_gene: TRBJ2-1
len: 15
CDR3nt: TGCGCCAGCAGCACCGGGACAGGGGGTGGAAATGAGCAGTTCTTC
CDR3aa: CASSTGTGGGNEQFF

abundance: .
d_gene: TRBD1
v_gene: TRBV4-1
j_gene: TRBJ1-2
len: 15
CDR3nt: TGCGCCAGCAGCCGGGGACAGGGGGCTGACTATGGCTACACCTTC
CDR3aa: CASSRGQGADYGYTF

abundance: many
d_gene: TRBD2
v_gene: TRBV2
j_gene: TRBJ2-3
len: 18
CDR3nt: TGTGCCAGCAGTGAACTAGCGGGAGACTCACAAAGCACAGATACGCAGTATTTT
CDR3aa: CASSELAGDSQSTDTQYF

abundance: once
d_gene: .
v_gene: TRBV20-1
j_gene: TRBJ2-1
len: 16
CDR3nt: TGCAGTGCTAGGGGAGCTAGCGAGGGCACCTACAATGAGCAGTTCTTC
CDR3aa: CSARGASEGTYNEQFF

abundance: few
d_gene: .
v_gene: TRBV5-8
j_gene: TRBJ1-5
len: 14
CDR3nt: TGTGCCAGCAGCTTGGGGCAGGCTAATCAGCCCCAGCATTTT
CDR3aa: CASSLGQANQPQHF

abundance: .
d_gene: TRBD1
v_gene: TRBV11-3
j_gene: TRBJ1-2
len: 14
CDR3nt: TGTGCCAGCAGCTTAGTAGGACAGGGGTTCGGCTACACCTTC
CDR3aa: CASSLVGQGFGYTF

abundance: many
d_gene: TRBD2
v_gene: TRBV19
j_gene: TRBJ2-7
len: 15
CDR3nt: TGTGCCAGTAGTGTTACTAGCGGGCCATCCTACGAGCAGTACTTC
CDR3aa: CASSVTSGPSYEQYF

abundance: many
d_gene: .
v_gene: TRBV6-1
j_gene: TRBJ1-2
len: 14
CDR3nt: TGTGCCAGCACCCCCGGAATTTCTAACTATGGCTACACCTTC
CDR3aa: CASTPGISNYGYTF

abundance: once
d_gene: .
v_gene: TRBV20-1
j_gene: TRBJ1-2
len: 17
CDR3nt: TGCAGTGCTAGAGATAGGATTGTGGGAGGGAGCCCCTATGGCTACACCTTC
CDR3aa: CSARDRIVGGSPYGYTF

abundance: many
d_gene: .
v_gene: TRBV6-5
j_gene: TRBJ1-2
len: 11
CDR3nt: TGTGCCAGCAGCCGGGGATATGGCTACACCTTC
CDR3aa: CASSRGYGYTF

abundance: many
d_gene: .
v_gene: TRBV15
j_gene: TRBJ1-4
len: 13
CDR3nt: TGTGCCACCAGCAGGCGGGGCATCGAAAAACTGTTTTTT
CDR3aa: CATSRRGIEKLFF

abundance: many
d_gene: .
v_gene: TRBV7-2
j_gene: TRBJ2-7
len: 16
CDR3nt: TGTGCCAGCAGCTTAAGGGGGACCAACCGCCTCTACGAGCAGTACTTC
CDR3aa: CASSLRGTNRLYEQYF

abundance: many
d_gene: .
v_gene: TRBV10-3
j_gene: TRBJ2-7
len: 13
CDR3nt: TGTGCCATCAGTGAGGATCCCCTCTACGAGCAGTACTTC
CDR3aa: CAISEDPLYEQYF

abundance: many
d_gene: .
v_gene: TRBV20-1
j_gene: TRBJ2-1
len: 15
CDR3nt: TGCAGTGCTAGAGATTGGGCGGAGTCAAGGAATGAGCAGTTCTTC
CDR3aa: CSARDWAESRNEQFF

abundance: .
d_gene: .
v_gene: TRBV6-5
j_gene: TRBJ1-4
len: 17
CDR3nt: TGTGCCAGCAGTTACTCGGGATTGGGGGCGTCTAATGAAAAACTGTTTTTT
CDR3aa: CASSYSGLGASNEKLFF

abundance: many
d_gene: .
v_gene: TRBV11-2
j_gene: TRBJ2-5
len: 12
CDR3nt: TGTGCCAGCAGCCGGTACCAAGAGACCCAGTACTTC
CDR3aa: CASSRYQETQYF

abundance: .
d_gene: .
v_gene: TRBV27
j_gene: TRBJ1-5
len: 16
CDR3nt: TGTGCCAGCAGCACAGGGAGGGCGTTGGGCAGTCAGCCCCAGCATTTT
CDR3aa: CASSTGRALGSQPQHF

abundance: many
d_gene: .
v_gene: TRBV5-4
j_gene: TRBJ1-2
len: 17
CDR3nt: TGTGCCAGCAGCTTGAGGTTCGGGGGCCTAGCTAACTATGGCTACACCTTC
CDR3aa: CASSLRFGGLANYGYTF

abundance: many
d_gene: .
v_gene: TRBV7-2
j_gene: TRBJ2-7
len: 13
CDR3nt: TGTGCCAGCAGCCTACCAGGGGCCTACGAGCAGTACTTC
CDR3aa: CASSLPGAYEQYF

abundance: .
d_gene: .
v_gene: TRBV20-1
j_gene: TRBJ1-2
len: 13
CDR3nt: TGCAGTGCTAGAGATCTAGACAGTTATGGCTACACCTTC
CDR3aa: CSARDLDSYGYTF

abundance: .
d_gene: .
v_gene: TRBV7-8
j_gene: TRBJ2-5
len: 15
CDR3nt: TGTGTCAGCAGCCCCGGACCACCGTCCCAAGAGACCCAGTACTTC
CDR3aa: CVSSPGPPSQETQYF

abundance: many
d_gene: .
v_gene: TRBV5-6
j_gene: TRBJ2-5
len: 14
CDR3nt: TGTGCCAGCAGCGAGAGGGATCTGAAATGGACCCAGTACTTC
CDR3aa: CASSERDLKWTQYF

abundance: many
d_gene: .
v_gene: TRBV6-4
j_gene: TRBJ2-1
len: 13
CDR3nt: TGTGCCACGTCCCGGGACGTTTACAATGAGCAGTTCTTC
CDR3aa: CATSRDVYNEQFF

abundance: few
d_gene: TRBD1
v_gene: TRBV7-7
j_gene: TRBJ1-5
len: 14
CDR3nt: TGTGCTAGCAGCTTAACCAGGGGGGGTCAGCCCCAGCATTTT
CDR3aa: CASSLTRGGQPQHF

abundance: many
d_gene: .
v_gene: TRBV2
j_gene: TRBJ1-5
len: 12
CDR3nt: TGTGCCAGCAGTGCAGGGTCCGGGGCCCAGCATTTT
CDR3aa: CASSAGSGAQHF

abundance: .
d_gene: .
v_gene: TRBV7-2
j_gene: TRBJ2-7
len: 13
CDR3nt: TGTGCCAGCAGCTCAGACGACGGACGCGAGCAGTACTTC
CDR3aa: CASSSDDGREQYF

abundance: .
d_gene: .
v_gene: TRBV6-6
j_gene: TRBJ1-6
len: 13
CDR3nt: TGTGCCAGCAGTCCCCCGAGTGACTCACCCCTCCACTTT
CDR3aa: CASSPPSDSPLHF

abundance: .
d_gene: .
v_gene: TRBV14
j_gene: TRBJ1-4
len: 15
CDR3nt: TGTGCCAGCAGCCAAGATGCGGGGGTGGGTGAAAAACTGTTTTTT
CDR3aa: CASSQDAGVGEKLFF

abundance: many
d_gene: TRBD1
v_gene: TRBV28
j_gene: TRBJ1-5
len: 15
CDR3nt: TGTGCCAGCAGTTTCTCGGACAGGGGCAGTCGGCCCCAGCATTTT
CDR3aa: CASSFSDRGSRPQHF

abundance: .
d_gene: .
v_gene: TRBV20-1
j_gene: TRBJ2-2
len: 14
CDR3nt: TGCAGTGCACATCCCAGGGAGATAAGCGGGGAGCTGTTTTTT
CDR3aa: CSAHPREISGELFF

abundance: .
d_gene: TRBD1
v_gene: TRBV2
j_gene: TRBJ2-5
len: 15
CDR3nt: TGTGCCAGCAGTGGGCCCCAGGGGGACCAAGAGACCCAGTACTTC
CDR3aa: CASSGPQGDQETQYF

abundance: many
d_gene: TRBD1
v_gene: TRBV7-9
j_gene: TRBJ1-2
len: 13
CDR3nt: TGTGCCAGCAGCCACGGACAGGAGCAGGGCTACACCTTC
CDR3aa: CASSHGQEQGYTF

abundance: many
d_gene: .
v_gene: TRBV11-2
j_gene: TRBJ2-5
len: 16
CDR3nt: TGTGCCAGCAGCTTAGTGAAGGGAGCTGGGCAAGAGACCCAGTACTTC
CDR3aa: CASSLVKGAGQETQYF

abundance: .
d_gene: TRBD1
v_gene: TRBV2
j_gene: TRBJ2-7
len: 17
CDR3nt: TGTGCCAGCAGTGAGGTTATCGGACAGGGGACGAACTACGAGCAGTACTTC
CDR3aa: CASSEVIGQGTNYEQYF

abundance: many
d_gene: .
v_gene: TRBV20-1
j_gene: TRBJ1-2
len: 13
CDR3nt: TGCAGTGTATGGAGGCAGGGTGAAGGTGGCTACACCTTC
CDR3aa: CSVWRQGEGGYTF

abundance: many
d_gene: TRBD2
v_gene: TRBV6-5
j_gene: TRBJ2-2
len: 16
CDR3nt: TGTGCCAGCAGTTTAAGGGGCGGGAGAAGAACCGGGGAGCTGTTTTTT
CDR3aa: CASSLRGGRRTGELFF

abundance: few
d_gene: .
v_gene: TRBV20-1
j_gene: TRBJ1-1
len: 13
CDR3nt: TGCAGTGCTAGTAGGGGGGCGAACACTGAAGCTTTCTTT
CDR3aa: CSASRGANTEAFF

abundance: many
d_gene: TRBD2
v_gene: TRBV7-2
j_gene: TRBJ2-3
len: 17
CDR3nt: TGTGCCAGCAGCCCACGACTAGCGGGGGGTCCCACAGATACGCAGTATTTT
CDR3aa: CASSPRLAGGPTDTQYF

abundance: many
d_gene: TRBD2
v_gene: TRBV3-1
j_gene: TRBJ2-3
len: 15
CDR3nt: TGTGCCAGCCGATACGGACTAGCGGGAACAGATACGCAGTATTTT
CDR3aa: CASRYGLAGTDTQYF

abundance: many
d_gene: .
v_gene: TRBV5-8
j_gene: TRBJ2-3
len: 15
CDR3nt: TGTGCCAGCAGCCTGAGGGGGGGCGGCACAGATACGCAGTATTTT
CDR3aa: CASSLRGGGTDTQYF

abundance: many
d_gene: TRBD2
v_gene: TRBV3-1
j_gene: TRBJ2-7
len: 15
CDR3nt: TGTGCCAGCAGCTATCTAGCGGGAGACTCCTACGAGCAGTACTTC
CDR3aa: CASSYLAGDSYEQYF

abundance: .
d_gene: .
v_gene: TRBV2
j_gene: TRBJ2-1
len: 12
CDR3nt: TGTGCCAGCAGTTATTTGTACAGTGAGCAGTTCTTC
CDR3aa: CASSYLYSEQFF

abundance: .
d_gene: TRBD1
v_gene: TRBV7-9
j_gene: TRBJ1-2
len: 14
CDR3nt: TGTGCCAGCAGCCGACAGGGAGCTAACTATGGCTACACCTTC
CDR3aa: CASSRQGANYGYTF

abundance: many
d_gene: .
v_gene: TRBV6-5
j_gene: TRBJ2-3
len: 12
CDR3nt: TGTGCCAGCACAAGTCTCCTCCATACGCAGTATTTT
CDR3aa: CASTSLLHTQYF

abundance: .
d_gene: .
v_gene: TRBV4-2
j_gene: TRBJ1-1
len: 14
CDR3nt: TGTGCCAGCAGCCATTCACAGGGTGATACTGAAGCTTTCTTT
CDR3aa: CASSHSQGDTEAFF

abundance: many
d_gene: .
v_gene: TRBV6-5
j_gene: TRBJ2-5
len: 15
CDR3nt: TGTGCCAGCAGTGACGTGGGCCCCTTGGGAGAGACCCAGTACTTC
CDR3aa: CASSDVGPLGETQYF

abundance: many
d_gene: TRBD2
v_gene: TRBV5-4
j_gene: TRBJ2-1
len: 16
CDR3nt: TGTGCCAGCAGCTTGGGACTAGCGGGGGAATACAATGAGCAGTTCTTC
CDR3aa: CASSLGLAGEYNEQFF

abundance: many
d_gene: .
v_gene: TRBV2
j_gene: TRBJ2-5
len: 16
CDR3nt: TGTGCCAGCAGTGAAGGTCCCAGGGGCCCCCAAGAGACCCAGTACTTC
CDR3aa: CASSEGPRGPQETQYF

abundance: many
d_gene: .
v_gene: TRBV7-6
j_gene: TRBJ2-1
len: 19
CDR3nt: TGTGCCAGCAGCCCGGGGACAGGGTGGGGTAGCGGGAGTTGGAATGAGCAGTTCTTC
CDR3aa: CASSPGTGWGSGSWNEQFF